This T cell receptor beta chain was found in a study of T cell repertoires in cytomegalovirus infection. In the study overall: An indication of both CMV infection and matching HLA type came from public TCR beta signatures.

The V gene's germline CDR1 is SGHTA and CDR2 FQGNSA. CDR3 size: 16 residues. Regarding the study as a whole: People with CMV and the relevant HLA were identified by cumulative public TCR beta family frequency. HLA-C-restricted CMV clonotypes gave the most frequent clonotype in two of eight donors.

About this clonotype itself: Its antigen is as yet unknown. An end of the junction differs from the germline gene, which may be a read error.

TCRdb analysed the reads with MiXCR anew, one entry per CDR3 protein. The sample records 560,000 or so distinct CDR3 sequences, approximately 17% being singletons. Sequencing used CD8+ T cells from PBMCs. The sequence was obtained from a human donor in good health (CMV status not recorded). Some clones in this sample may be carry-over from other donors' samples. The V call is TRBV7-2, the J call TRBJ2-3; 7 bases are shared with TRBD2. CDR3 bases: TGTGCAAGCAGCCAAAGGTGGGAGGGCAGCACAGATACGCAGTATTTT. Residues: CASSQRWEGSTDTQYF.